The next 31 T cell receptor beta chains were all read from a single sample in a study of CD8 T cells in Susac syndrome. Reverse transcription used roughly 0.5 to 1 ug RNA and random hexamers. TCRdb redid the calling of the immunoSEQ multiplex PCR reads with MiXCR, one entry per CDR3 protein. The sample holds about 280,000 distinct CDR3 sequences, approximately 85% seen once. Sequencing used CD8+ T cells from PBMCs. These receptors came from a human donor with multiple sclerosis.

The rearrangement links TRBV30 to TRBJ2-7; TRBD1 might be the D (6 bases). The CDR3 length is 14 residues. CDR1 GTSNPN and CDR2 SVGIG come from the germline V gene (reference sequence). V was shortened by 4 bases and J by 1 base, with 14 bases between the two germline ends. The CDR3 DNA is TGTGCCTGGATTTCACCAGGACAGTCCTACGAGCAGTACTTC. This gives the protein CAWISPGQSYEQYF.

The chain carries TRBV6-5 and TRBJ2-1, with a tentative D call TRBD1 (5 bases). Per the germline V gene, CDR1 is MNHEY and CDR2 is SVGAGI. Between the trimmed V and J ends, which lost 2 bases and 10 bases, there was a span of 9 bases. This CDR3 has 12 amino acids. The CDR3 DNA reads TGTGCCAGCAGTTACCTCTGGGGCGAGCAGTTCTTC. This gives the protein CASSYLWGEQFF.

This rearrangement joins TRBV5-5 to TRBJ2-3; tentative D call: TRBD2 (6 bases). This CDR3 contains 15 residues. Germline V gives CDR1 SGHKS, CDR2 YYEKEE (reference sequence). Deletions cut 0 bases from V and 4 bases from J, with 12 bases between. CDR3 sequence reads: CASSLAEGSADTQYF. Here the CDR3 DNA reads TGTGCCAGCAGCTTGGCGGAGGGTTCCGCAGATACGCAGTATTTT.

This chain's CDR3 is CASRRGPSSYNEQFF. DNA of the CDR3: TGTGCCAGCCGCCGCGGGCCTAGCTCCTACAATGAGCAGTTCTTC. The rearrangement links TRBV27 to TRBJ2-1; the D gene is possibly TRBD2 (5 bases). The length of the CDR3 is 15 residues. Trimming pared 8 bases from V and 0 bases from J, leaving 14 bases between. Germline CDR1 is MNHEY and CDR2 is SMNVEV (reference sequence).

Here the CDR3 reads CASSISGTYGYTF. In DNA, the CDR3 is TGTGCCAGCAGTATCTCCGGGACCTATGGCTACACCTTC. The chain employs TRBV6-5 and TRBJ1-2; the D gene is possibly TRBD1 (5 bases). Trimming took off 5 bases at V and 4 bases at J, with 11 bases between the two ends. CDR1 is MNHEY and CDR2 is SVGAGI in the germline V gene. The CDR3 runs 13 residues.

This chain links TRBV20-1 with TRBJ2-7, with TRBD1 identical over 8 bases. Trimming removed 6 bases from V and 0 bases from J; junction bases left unmatched: 16. Germline V gene sequence: CDR1 DFQATT, CDR2 SNEGSKA (reference sequence). The CDR3 is made up of 17 amino acids. The CDR3 nucleotides read TGCAGTGCCCTCCGGGACAGGACCCTCCGCAGCTCCTACGAGCAGTACTTC. Translated, it gives CSALRDRTLRSSYEQYF.

The chain is built from TRBV20-1 and TRBJ2-1; either TRBD1 or TRBD2 may supply D (5 bases each). The CDR3 runs to 15 residues. Per the germline V gene, CDR1 is DFQATT and CDR2 is SNEGSKA (reference sequence). V lost 0 bases, J lost 4 bases, and 13 bases lay in between. Here the CDR3 DNA reads TGCAGTGCTAGAGATCGGGGCACGAAATACAATGAGCAGTTCTTC. This encodes CSARDRGTKYNEQFF.

The rearrangement joins TRBV6-1 to TRBJ2-1, with unresolved D. In germline, CDR1 is MNHNS, CDR2 SASEGT. The ends were cut back, 6 bases at V and 4 bases at J, with 10 bases in the middle. This CDR3 region has 13 residues. The CDR3 coding sequence is TGTGCCAGCAGCGGCCTAATATACAATGAGCAGTTCTTC. This encodes CASSGLIYNEQFF.

This sequence joins TRBV7-9 and TRBJ2-3; D is unresolved. Looked up from germline, CDR1 is SEHNR and CDR2 is FQNEAQ (reference sequence). The CDR3 sequence is 13 residues long. V was clipped by 9 bases and J by 5 bases, with 15 bases between them. The CDR3 sequence: CASQGTRRDTQYF. Written as DNA, the CDR3 is TGTGCCAGTCAAGGCACGCGGAGAGATACGCAGTATTTT.

The chain links TRBV7-9 to TRBJ2-5, with TRBD2 matching 7 bases. This CDR3 region has 14 residues. Trimming took 11 bases from V and 2 from J; bases not matched to a gene: 11. Per germline, CDR1 SEHNR and CDR2 FQNEAQ (reference sequence). CDR3 DNA: TGTGCCTGCGGGGCTAGCGGTGTTCAAGAGACCCAGTACTTC. As protein: CACGASGVQETQYF.

This clonotype appeared a few times. The CDR3 protein is CASSLEVIEQYF. CDR3 DNA sequence: TGTGCCAGCAGCTTAGAGGTGATCGAGCAGTACTTC. The rearrangement uses TRBV11-1 and TRBJ2-7; D unresolved. The germline gives CDR1 SGHAT, CDR2 FQDESV (reference sequence). V was cut by 1 base and J by 6 bases, with 7 bases left in between. The CDR3 contains 12 residues.

V gene TRBV29-1 combines with J gene TRBJ2-1; maybe TRBD2 (5 bases). V lost 0 bases, J lost 9 bases, and 24 bases lay in between. Germline CDR1 and CDR2: SQVTM and ANQGSEA. The CDR3 contains 17 residues. The CDR3: CSVEDPGRAAREGEQFF. DNA of the CDR3: TGCAGCGTTGAAGATCCCGGGCGGGCAGCGCGAGAGGGTGAGCAGTTCTTC.

This clonotype occurred once. This chain uses TRBV7-9 with TRBJ1-2; weak D call: TRBD1 (5 bases). V was trimmed by 5 bases and J by 7 bases, leaving 17 bases between them. The length of the CDR3 is 14 residues. Per the germline V gene, CDR1 is SEHNR and CDR2 is FQNEAQ (reference sequence). The CDR3 coding sequence is TGTGCCAGCAGCCCCCCGGTGACAGACGGTGGCTACACCTTC. Its protein is CASSPPVTDGGYTF.

The chain uses TRBV27 and TRBJ2-3, with D possibly called TRBD1 or TRBD2 (5 bases each). The CDR3 covers 15 residues. The germline V gene has CDR1 MNHEY and CDR2 SMNVEV (reference sequence). V was trimmed by 0 bases and J by 5 bases, leaving 12 bases between them. The CDR3 reads CASSLSWGLGDTQYF. The CDR3 bases are TGTGCCAGCAGTTTATCGTGGGGGTTGGGAGATACGCAGTATTTT.

This clonotype has more than one count but fewer than ten. V usage is TRBV24-1 and J usage is TRBJ2-5, with TRBD2 as a possible D gene (7 bases). Trimming stripped 4 bases from V and 5 bases from J, with 13 bases between. Germline CDR1 is KGHDR and CDR2 is SFDVKD. The length of the CDR3 is 14 residues. The CDR3 reads CATSEAGAEETQYF. The CDR3 bases are TGTGCCACCAGTGAGGCGGGGGCAGAGGAGACCCAGTACTTC.

The genes are TRBV5-1 and TRBJ1-1, with 10 bases fitting TRBD1. The CDR3 length is 17 residues. V was pared by 4 bases and J by 0 bases, with 9 bases of the junction left unmatched. Looked up from germline, CDR1 is SGHRS and CDR2 is YFSETQ. The CDR3 spells CASSGGQGLFMNTEAFF. DNA of the CDR3: TGCGCCAGCAGCGGGGGACAGGGGTTGTTCATGAACACTGAAGCTTTCTTT.

Written as DNA, the CDR3 is TGTGCCAGCAGTTTATCTTGGGGCGACTATGGCTACACCTTC. Translated, it gives CASSLSWGDYGYTF. The chain joins TRBV27 to TRBJ1-2, with TRBD1 as a possible D gene (5 bases). Between the trimmed V and J ends, which lost 0 bases and 3 bases, there was a span of 8 bases. Germline V gene data show CDR1 as MNHEY and CDR2 as SMNVEV (reference sequence). There are 14 residues in the CDR3.

This chain links TRBV27 with TRBJ2-1; either TRBD1 or TRBD2 may fit D (6 bases each). The CDR3 loop spans 13 amino acids. The germline V gene encodes CDR1 MNHEY and CDR2 SMNVEV (reference sequence). Between the trimmed V and J ends, which lost 8 bases and 7 bases, there was a span of 15 bases. Written as DNA, the CDR3 is TGTGCCAGCTTTTCTGGAGGGGGGAATGAGCAGTTCTTC. This codes for CASFSGGGNEQFF.

This CDR3 is CSVGGGRLYEQYF. The CDR3 DNA is TGCAGCGTTGGAGGAGGCAGACTCTACGAGCAGTACTTC. The rearrangement joins TRBV29-1 to TRBJ2-7, with a weak D call TRBD2 (5 bases). Germline CDR1 and CDR2: SQVTM and ANQGSEA. This CDR3 has 13 amino acids. Trimming pared 4 bases from V and 3 bases from J, leaving 13 bases between.

V usage is TRBV4-1 and J usage is TRBJ2-4; no definite D call. CDR3 size: 17 residues. Trimming removed 0 bases from V and 3 bases from J, with 15 bases in between. Germline CDR1 and CDR2: MGHRA and YSYEKL. The CDR3 nucleotides read TGCGCCAGCAGCCAAGATGGCCCCTTGAATGGCAAAAACATTCAGTACTTC. Translated: CASSQDGPLNGKNIQYF.

A single count supports this clonotype. The chain carries TRBV24-1 and TRBJ2-1, with 9 bases fitting TRBD2. Per the germline V gene, CDR1 is KGHDR and CDR2 is SFDVKD. J gave up 0 bases and V 4 bases, and 6 bases lay outside the gene matches. The CDR3 extends over 17 amino acids. The DNA for the CDR3 is TGTGCCACCAGTGACTCTAGCGGGGCCTACTCCTACAATGAGCAGTTCTTC. This codes for CATSDSSGAYSYNEQFF.

The chain recombines TRBV4-1 with TRBJ1-5, with D uncertain. The CDR3 spans 16 residues. Trimming cost V 1 base and J 2 bases, with 12 bases left between them. In germline, CDR1 is MGHRA, CDR2 YSYEKL. CDR3 residues: CASSQVAARGNQPQHF. The CDR3 DNA reads as TGCGCCAGCAGCCAAGTTGCGGCTCGGGGCAATCAGCCCCAGCATTTT.

The V and J genes are TRBV30 and TRBJ2-7; 10 bases match TRBD2. This CDR3 contains 13 residues. Per germline, CDR1 GTSNPN and CDR2 SVGIG (reference sequence). The J segment lost 4 bases and the V segment lost 6 bases, leaving 6 bases of the junction unmatched. The CDR3: CACSGRAGYEQYF. CDR3 nucleotide sequence: TGTGCCTGCAGCGGGAGGGCCGGGTACGAGCAGTACTTC.

The chain uses TRBV20-1 and TRBJ2-1; 14 bases map to TRBD2. This CDR3 spans 18 amino acids. The germline V gene has CDR1 DFQATT and CDR2 SNEGSKA (reference sequence). Trimming at V came to 0 bases and at J to 7 bases, leaving 11 bases not matched to a gene. The CDR3 region has the DNA TGCAGTGCTAGAGATTACCGACTAGCGGGAGGGCAAAGGAATGAGCAGTTCTTC. It is translated as CSARDYRLAGGQRNEQFF.

The CDR3 loop reads CASSLSAGALIYEQYF. The CDR3 nucleotides are TGTGCCAGCAGTTTATCGGCGGGAGCGTTAATATACGAGCAGTACTTC. The chain carries TRBV28 and TRBJ2-7; 7 bases line up with TRBD2. V was clipped by 1 base and J by 4 bases; unmatched bases: 10. Germline-derived CDR1 and CDR2 are MDHEN and SYDVKM. The CDR3 sequence is 16 residues long. The entire variable domain, with the rest obtained from reference TRBV28 and TRBJ2-7, is as follows: DVKVTQSSRYLVKRTGEKVFLECVQDMDHENMFWYRQDPGLGLRLIYFSYDVKMKEKGDIPEGYSVSREKKERFSLILESASTNQTSMYLCASSLSAGALIYEQYFGPGTRLTVT.

This clonotype was detected only once. J is TRBJ2-1 and V is TRBV25-1; tentatively, D is TRBD2 (6 bases). This CDR3 spans 13 amino acids. Germline V gene lookup returns CDR1 MGHDK and CDR2 SYGVNS. Trimming took 4 bases from V and 5 from J, leaving 9 bases between them. The CDR3 spells CASSVSGDNEQFF. The CDR3 coding sequence is TGTGCCAGCAGTGTTAGCGGCGACAATGAGCAGTTCTTC.

This clonotype was seen a single time. J is TRBJ2-1 and V is TRBV7-8; possibly TRBD2 for D (6 bases). The CDR3 length is 18 residues. V was trimmed by 1 base and J by 3 bases, leaving 19 bases between them. Germline lookup yields CDR1 SGHVS and CDR2 FQNEAQ. The CDR3 DNA is TGTGCCAGCAGCTTAGGTTCGGGAGATGGTGGATTCTACAATGAGCAGTTCTTC. Encoded protein: CASSLGSGDGGFYNEQFF.

V is TRBV27 and J is TRBJ1-5; D perhaps matches TRBD1 (5 bases). Germline CDR1 reads MNHEY; CDR2 reads SMNVEV (reference sequence). This CDR3 spans 17 amino acids. The V gene lost 2 bases and the J gene lost 0 bases, with 14 bases spanning the gap. The CDR3 loop is CASSLQGPPNSNQPQHF. The CDR3 DNA follows: TGTGCCAGCAGTTTACAGGGCCCTCCCAATAGCAATCAGCCCCAGCATTTT.

This chain connects TRBV6-5 to TRBJ1-1; 9 bases align to TRBD1. The CDR3 totals 15 residues. CDR1 is MNHEY, CDR2 SVGAGI, per germline. V lost 0 bases, J lost 4 bases, and 3 bases stayed unmatched. CDR3 bases: TGTGCCAGCAGTTACTCGGGGACAGGGTCCACTGAAGCTTTCTTT. Translation: CASSYSGTGSTEAFF.

The sample holds one count of this clonotype. The rearrangement joins TRBV9 to TRBJ2-6; D remains ambiguous. The CDR3 length is 13 residues. Germline assignment: CDR1 SGDLS and CDR2 YYNGEE. V lost 5 bases, J lost 0 bases, and 3 bases lay in between. As DNA, the CDR3 is TGTGCCAGCAGGGACTCTGGGGCCAACGTCCTGACTTTC. Its protein is CASRDSGANVLTF.

This clonotype has just one count. This chain connects TRBV6-4 to TRBJ2-3, with D unclear. CDR3 length equals 13 residues. Germline V CDR1 and CDR2: MRHNA, SNTAGT. The V and J ends lost 0 bases and 6 bases respectively, with 7 bases between them. For the CDR3, the DNA is TGTGCCAGCAGTGACTCGGTTATGGATACGCAGTATTTT. The encoded protein is CASSDSVMDTQYF.